The 20 T cell receptor beta chains in this list originate from one sample, sequenced in a study of T cell responses to AZD1222 COVID-19 vaccine. Here immunoSEQ multiplex PCR was the method, and the copy in TCRdb shows in-frame clones only, minus some. Here the sample spans roughly 55,000 clones, 80% to 90% being singletons. The sequenced sample was peripheral blood, obtained on day 0 of AZD1222 vaccination. These TCRs come from an adult in good health.

The chain joins TRBV15 to TRBJ2-2; 7 bases line up with TRBD2. The junction had 8 bases not matched to a gene; V was cut back by 1 base and J by 0 bases. The CDR3 runs to 18 residues. Germline CDR1 LNHNV, CDR2 YYDKDF (reference sequence). CDR3 coding DNA: TGTGCCACCAGCAGAGGGGGGAGGGGTATCTCGAACACCGGGGAGCTGTTTTTT. Residues: CATSRGGRGISNTGELFF. Using reference TRBV15 and TRBJ2-2 for the parts outside the CDR3, the full variable domain is DAMVIQNPRYQVTQFGKPVTLSCSQTLNHNVMYWYQQKSSQAPKLLFHYYDKDFNNEADTPDNFQSRRPNTSFCFLDIRSPGLGDTAMYLCATSRGGRGISNTGELFFGEGSRLTVL.

The chain carries TRBV29-1 and TRBJ1-1; possibly TRBD1 for D (5 bases). Germline V gene data show CDR1 as SQVTM and CDR2 as ANQGSEA. V was trimmed by 4 bases and J by 8 bases, leaving 14 bases between them. The CDR3 runs to 12 residues. CDR3 bases: TGCAGCGTTGGTGGACAAGGGATGGAAGCTTTCTTT. It is translated as CSVGGQGMEAFF.

This clone occurred once. This chain links TRBV7-9 with TRBJ2-3; 11 nucleotides agree with TRBD2. This CDR3 contains 15 residues. CDR1 SEHNR and CDR2 FQNEAQ come from the germline V gene (reference sequence). Germline trimming cut 3 bases from V and 4 bases from J; bases unmatched to any gene: 3. CDR3 residues: CASSFTSGSADTQYF. CDR3 nucleotides: TGTGCCAGCAGCTTCACTAGCGGGAGTGCAGATACGCAGTATTTT.

The V call is TRBV10-2, the J call TRBJ2-5, with 7 bases lining up with TRBD2. The CDR3 sequence is 15 residues long. CDR1 and CDR2 from the germline V gene are WSHSY and SAAADI. V trimming: 8 bases; J trimming: 3 bases; junction bases outside the gene matches: 12. The CDR3 spells CASRWVGGGKETQYF. CDR3 sequence (DNA): TGCGCCAGCCGCTGGGTTGGCGGGGGAAAAGAGACCCAGTACTTC.

V is TRBV12-3 or TRBV12-4 and J is TRBJ1-4; no clear D. CDR3 size: 13 residues. Trimming left V 10 bases short and J 4 bases short, with 13 bases between. CDR3 residues: CATATVYNEKLFF. The CDR3 DNA reads as TGTGCCACCGCCACAGTTTATAATGAAAAACTGTTTTTT.

This rearrangement joins TRBV5-1 to TRBJ1-1; D perhaps matches TRBD1 (5 bases). Trimming pared 3 bases from V and 0 bases from J, leaving 15 bases between. Per germline, CDR1 SGHRS and CDR2 YFSETQ. CDR3 length equals 16 residues. The CDR3 is CASSSTPTGMNTEAFF. The DNA of the CDR3 is TGCGCCAGCAGCTCAACGCCCACAGGCATGAACACTGAAGCTTTCTTT.

V gene TRBV15 combines with J gene TRBJ2-1; 8 positions match TRBD1. The CDR3 totals 15 residues. Germline V gene sequence: CDR1 LNHNV, CDR2 YYDKDF (reference sequence). V lost 1 base and J lost 6; bases outside the gene matches: 5. Here the CDR3 DNA reads TGTGCCACCAGCAGAGCCGGGACAGGACCCAATGAGCAGTTCTTC. Its translation: CATSRAGTGPNEQFF. Looking up the rest from reference TRBV15 and TRBJ2-1 gives the full variable domain: DAMVIQNPRYQVTQFGKPVTLSCSQTLNHNVMYWYQQKSSQAPKLLFHYYDKDFNNEADTPDNFQSRRPNTSFCFLDIRSPGLGDTAMYLCATSRAGTGPNEQFFGPGTRLTVL.

This rearrangement joins TRBV24-1 to TRBJ1-2; D gene ambiguous. CDR1 and CDR2 from the germline V gene are KGHDR and SFDVKD. The CDR3 spans 12 residues. Trimming removed 2 bases at V and 4 bases at J, with 4 bases between. CDR3 sequence (DNA): TGTGCCACCAGTGATTATACCTATGGCTACACCTTC. Residues: CATSDYTYGYTF.

V and J are TRBV12-3 or TRBV12-4 and TRBJ2-6; D not resolved. This CDR3 has 13 residues. Deletions cut 10 bases from V and 1 base from J, with 8 bases between. The CDR3, as DNA: TGTGCCACCTGCCCTTCTGGGGCCAACGTCCTGACTTTC. Amino acid sequence: CATCPSGANVLTF.

This rearrangement joins TRBV5-3 to TRBJ2-2; 16 bases fit TRBD2. TRBV5-3 is flagged as an ORF with uncertain function. V was pared by 4 bases and J by 7 bases, with 7 bases of the junction left unmatched. The CDR3 totals 17 residues. CDR3 bases: TGTGCCAGAAGCACCGGGACTAGCGGGAGGGCCGGCGGGGAGCTGTTTTTT. It is translated as CARSTGTSGRAGGELFF.

The chain is built from TRBV6-5 and TRBJ2-4; 8 positions match TRBD2. Germline values: CDR1 MNHEY, CDR2 SVGAGI. V lost 4 bases, J lost 7 bases, and 3 bases stayed unmatched. The CDR3 is made up of 13 amino acids. This CDR3 reads CASSFGRGNIQYF. CDR3 nucleotide sequence: TGTGCCAGCAGTTTCGGGAGGGGGAACATTCAGTACTTC.

This clone was detected once. This chain connects TRBV10-3 to TRBJ1-4; D is perhaps TRBD1 (6 bases). The germline V gene encodes CDR1 ENHRY and CDR2 SYGVKD. Between the trimmed V and J ends, which lost 3 bases and 5 bases, there was a span of 16 bases. CDR3 length: 16 amino acids. The DNA of the CDR3 is TGTGCCATCAGTGACTCACCTGCAGGGGACAATGAAAAACTGTTTTTT. Protein: CAISDSPAGDNEKLFF.

As DNA, the CDR3 is TGCAGCGTTGAAGATAACTACGAGCAGTACTTC. Residues: CSVEDNYEQYF. This rearrangement joins TRBV29-1 to TRBJ2-7, with unresolved D. The CDR3 has 11 amino acids. Between the trimmed V and J ends, which lost 0 bases and 3 bases, there was a span of 3 bases. CDR1 and CDR2 (germline): SQVTM, ANQGSEA.

This clone has more than one count but fewer than ten. The rearrangement joins TRBV6-6 to TRBJ1-2; 7 bases fit TRBD1. V was pared by 6 bases and J by 0 bases, with 4 bases of the junction left unmatched. This CDR3 region has 14 residues. Germline CDR1 is MNHNY and CDR2 is SVGAGI (reference sequence). The CDR3 is CASSRDSPNYGYTF. As DNA, the CDR3 is TGTGCCAGCAGCCGGGACAGTCCTAACTATGGCTACACCTTC.

J is TRBJ1-4 and V is TRBV6-6; 8 bases line up with TRBD1. Germline trimming cut 5 bases from V and 7 bases from J; bases unmatched to any gene: 9. Germline V lookup: CDR1 MNHNY, CDR2 SVGAGI (reference sequence). The CDR3 runs 15 residues. This CDR3 is CASSPPGDRGEKLFF. In DNA, the CDR3 is TGTGCCAGCAGTCCGCCGGGAGACAGGGGTGAAAAACTGTTTTTT.

This rearrangement joins TRBV5-4 to TRBJ2-7; D may be TRBD1 (5 bases). The CDR3 covers 13 residues. Germline V gene data show CDR1 as SGHNT and CDR2 as YYREEE (reference sequence). Trimming took 2 bases from V and 5 from J, leaving 11 bases between them. The CDR3 coding sequence is TGTGCCAGCAGCTTTCAGGGTCGGGACGAGCAGTACTTC. This translates into CASSFQGRDEQYF.

This chain links TRBV28 with TRBJ2-7, with TRBD1 as a possible D gene (6 bases). CDR1 MDHEN and CDR2 SYDVKM come from the germline V gene. V lost 4 bases to trimming and J lost 2 bases, with 24 bases between them. This CDR3 is 18 amino acids long. The CDR3 DNA reads as TGTGCCAGCAGTTCCCCACGAGGGAAGACAGGTCGGACCTACGAGCAGTACTTC. This codes for CASSSPRGKTGRTYEQYF.

V usage is TRBV27 and J usage is TRBJ2-4; TRBD2 matches at 9 bases. With V trimmed by 4 bases and J by 11 bases, 6 bases remained unmatched. The V gene's germline CDR1 is MNHEY and CDR2 SMNVEV (reference sequence). The CDR3 extends over 13 amino acids. The CDR3 sequence: CASSSRLAELQYF. The CDR3 nucleotides are TGTGCCAGCAGTTCCCGACTAGCGGAGCTTCAGTACTTC.

This chain connects TRBV5-1 to TRBJ2-1, with 7 bases fitting TRBD1. Trimming took 4 bases from V and 10 from J; bases not matched to a gene: 5. Germline V gene data show CDR1 as SGHRS and CDR2 as YFSETQ. The CDR3 consists of 12 residues. CDR3 residues: CASSQGGKEQFF. In DNA form, the CDR3 reads TGCGCCAGCAGCCAAGGGGGCAAGGAGCAGTTCTTC.

This chain uses TRBV19 with TRBJ1-1; possible D gene TRBD1, 6 bases. This CDR3 is 15 amino acids long. The V gene lost 6 bases and the J gene lost 4 bases, with 18 bases spanning the gap. CDR1 and CDR2 from the germline V gene are LNHDA and SQIVND (reference sequence). CDR3 DNA sequence: TGTGCCAGTAGCGCTCACCTCGGACAGACCACTGAAGCTTTCTTT. Translated, it gives CASSAHLGQTTEAFF.